This section outlines one T cell receptor (beta chain) sequence together with its context. The record originates from a study of blood T cell repertoires in COVID-19. Participants spanned ages about 18 to 90 years and resided in around 25 US areas. Data came from immunoSEQ multiplex PCR; TCRdb stores just in-frame clones and leaves some out. The sample holds 200,000 to 250,000 clones, around 83% seen once. This CDR3 spans 15 amino acids. Germline CDR1 reads LNHNV; CDR2 reads YYDKDF (reference sequence). V was cut by 3 bases and J by 3 bases, with 11 bases left in between. Sequenced material: PBMCs or T cells enriched from blood (not recorded which). The rearrangement links TRBV15 to TRBJ1-4; D gene ambiguous. The clonotype comes from a woman aged 40 to 50 with acute COVID-19. The CDR3: CATSSADLANEKLFF. CDR3 nucleotide sequence: TGTGCCACCAGCAGCGCCGACCTAGCTAATGAAAAACTGTTTTTT. Full variable domain (remainder filled in from reference TRBV15 and TRBJ1-4): DAMVIQNPRYQVTQFGKPVTLSCSQTLNHNVMYWYQQKSSQAPKLLFHYYDKDFNNEADTPDNFQSRRPNTSFCFLDIRSPGLGDTAMYLCATSSADLANEKLFFGSGTQLSVL.